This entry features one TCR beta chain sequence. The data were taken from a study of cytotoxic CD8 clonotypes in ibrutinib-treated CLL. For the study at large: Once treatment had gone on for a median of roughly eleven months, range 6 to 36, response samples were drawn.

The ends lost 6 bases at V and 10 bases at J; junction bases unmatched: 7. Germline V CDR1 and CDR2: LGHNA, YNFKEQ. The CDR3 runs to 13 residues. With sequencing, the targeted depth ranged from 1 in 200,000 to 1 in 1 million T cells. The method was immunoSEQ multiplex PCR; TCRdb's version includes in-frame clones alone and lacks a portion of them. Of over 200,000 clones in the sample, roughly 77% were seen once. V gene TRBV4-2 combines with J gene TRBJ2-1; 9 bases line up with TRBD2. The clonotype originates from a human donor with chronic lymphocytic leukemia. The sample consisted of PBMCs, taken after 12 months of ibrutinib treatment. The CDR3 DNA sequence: TGTGCCAGCAGTCGACTCCTAGCGGGGGAGCAGTTCTTC. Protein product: CASSRLLAGEQFF.